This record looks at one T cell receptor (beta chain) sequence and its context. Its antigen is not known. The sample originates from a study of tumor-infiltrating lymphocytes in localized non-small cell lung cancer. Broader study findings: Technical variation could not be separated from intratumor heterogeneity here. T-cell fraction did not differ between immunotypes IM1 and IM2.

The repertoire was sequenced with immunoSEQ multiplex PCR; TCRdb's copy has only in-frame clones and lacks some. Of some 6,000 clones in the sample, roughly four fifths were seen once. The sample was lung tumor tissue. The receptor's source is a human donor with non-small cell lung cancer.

The CDR3 bases are TGTGCCAGCAGCTTGTGGGCAGGGGGCCAGCCCCAGCATTTT. It encodes CASSLWAGGQPQHF. The chain uses TRBV5-8 and TRBJ1-5, with 8 bases fitting TRBD1. With V trimmed by 1 base and J by 7 bases, 4 bases remained unmatched. Germline CDR1 and CDR2: SGHTS and YDEGEE. This CDR3 region has 14 residues.